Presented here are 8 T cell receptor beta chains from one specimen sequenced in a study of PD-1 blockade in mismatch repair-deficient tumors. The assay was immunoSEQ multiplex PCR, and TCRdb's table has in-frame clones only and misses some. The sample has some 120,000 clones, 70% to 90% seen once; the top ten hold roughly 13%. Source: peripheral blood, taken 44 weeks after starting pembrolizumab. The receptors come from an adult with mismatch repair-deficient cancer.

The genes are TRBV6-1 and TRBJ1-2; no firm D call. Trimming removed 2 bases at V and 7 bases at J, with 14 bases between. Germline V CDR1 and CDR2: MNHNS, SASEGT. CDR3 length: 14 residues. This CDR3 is CASSEIEAASGYTF. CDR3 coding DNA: TGTGCCAGCAGTGAAATTGAGGCGGCAAGTGGCTACACCTTC.

The CDR3 loop reads CASSLPSVGANYEQYF. The CDR3 DNA sequence: TGTGCCAGCAGTTTACCCTCGGTGGGGGCAAACTACGAGCAGTACTTC. The rearrangement joins TRBV28 to TRBJ2-7; TRBD1 is a possible D gene (6 bases). The germline V and J ends were trimmed by 2 bases and 3 bases, with 17 bases remaining between them. This CDR3 comprises 16 residues. Germline V CDR1 and CDR2: MDHEN, SYDVKM.

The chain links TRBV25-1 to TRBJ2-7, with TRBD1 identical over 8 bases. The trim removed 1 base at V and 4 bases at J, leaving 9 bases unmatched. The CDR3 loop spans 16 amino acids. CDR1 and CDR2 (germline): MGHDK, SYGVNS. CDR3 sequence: CASSESPRQGRYEQYF. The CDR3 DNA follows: TGTGCCAGCAGTGAATCCCCCCGACAGGGGAGGTACGAGCAGTACTTC.

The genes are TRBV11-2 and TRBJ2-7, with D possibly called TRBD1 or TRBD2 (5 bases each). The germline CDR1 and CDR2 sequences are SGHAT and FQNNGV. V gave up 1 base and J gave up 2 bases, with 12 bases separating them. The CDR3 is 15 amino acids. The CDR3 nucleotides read TGTGCCAGCAGCTTAGCATTTCGGGGCCCCTACGAGCAGTACTTC. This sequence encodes CASSLAFRGPYEQYF.

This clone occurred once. The CDR3 reads CASSTQARGDTQYF. The CDR3 coding sequence is TGTGCCAGCAGCACGCAAGCGCGGGGAGATACGCAGTATTTT. The chain links TRBV7-2 to TRBJ2-3; D might be TRBD2 (6 bases). The V gene lost 5 bases and the J gene lost 5 bases, with 14 bases spanning the gap. CDR1 is SGHTA and CDR2 is FQGNSA in the germline V gene. CDR3 length: 14 amino acids.

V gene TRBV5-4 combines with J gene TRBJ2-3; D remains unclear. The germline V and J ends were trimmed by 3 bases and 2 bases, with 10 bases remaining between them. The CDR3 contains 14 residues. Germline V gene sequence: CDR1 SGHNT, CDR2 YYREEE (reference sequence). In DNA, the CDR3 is TGTGCCAGCAGCTCCATTGCGGCCACAGATACGCAGTATTTT. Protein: CASSSIAATDTQYF.

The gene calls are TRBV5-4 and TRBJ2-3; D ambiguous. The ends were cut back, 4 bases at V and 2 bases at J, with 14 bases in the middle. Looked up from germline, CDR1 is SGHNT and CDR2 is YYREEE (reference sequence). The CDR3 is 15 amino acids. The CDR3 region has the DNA TGTGCCAGCAGCCGGAATCAGTTAATCACAGATACGCAGTATTTT. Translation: CASSRNQLITDTQYF.

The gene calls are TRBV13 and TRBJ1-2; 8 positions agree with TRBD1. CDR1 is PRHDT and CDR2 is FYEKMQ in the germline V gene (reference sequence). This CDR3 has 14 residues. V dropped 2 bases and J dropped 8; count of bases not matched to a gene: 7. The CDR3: CASSLPGQEFGYTF. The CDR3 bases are TGTGCCAGCAGCTTACCGGGACAGGAATTCGGCTACACCTTC. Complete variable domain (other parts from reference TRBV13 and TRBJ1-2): AAGVIQSPRHLIKEKRETATLKCYPIPRHDTVYWYQQGPGQDPQFLISFYEKMQSDKGSIPDRFSAQQFSDYHSELNMSSLELGDSALYFCASSLPGQEFGYTFGSGTRLTVV.